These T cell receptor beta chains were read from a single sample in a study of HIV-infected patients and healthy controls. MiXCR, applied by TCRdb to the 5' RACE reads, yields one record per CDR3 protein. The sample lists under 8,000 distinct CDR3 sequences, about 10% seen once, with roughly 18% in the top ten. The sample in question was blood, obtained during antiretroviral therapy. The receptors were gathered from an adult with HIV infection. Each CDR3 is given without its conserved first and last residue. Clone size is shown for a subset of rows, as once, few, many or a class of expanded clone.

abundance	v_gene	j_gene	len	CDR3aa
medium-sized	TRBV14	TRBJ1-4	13	ASSQEGRTNEKLF
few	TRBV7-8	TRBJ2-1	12	ASSLTQSGTEQF
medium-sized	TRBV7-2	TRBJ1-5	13	ASSQRTGGHQPQH
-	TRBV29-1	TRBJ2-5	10	SVSRGGETQY
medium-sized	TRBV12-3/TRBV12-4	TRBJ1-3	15	ASSHRTGWLSGNTIY
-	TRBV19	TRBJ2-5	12	ASSRGLNQETQY
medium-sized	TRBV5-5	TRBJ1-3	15	ASSWGPTPSSGNTIY
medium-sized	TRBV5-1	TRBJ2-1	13	ASRELGSSYNEQF
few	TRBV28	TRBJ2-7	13	ASSPVAGKGYEQY
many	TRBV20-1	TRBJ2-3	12	SASRDRVPDTQY
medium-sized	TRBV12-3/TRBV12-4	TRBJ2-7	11	ASSLGPAYEQY
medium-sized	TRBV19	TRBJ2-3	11	ASLRGSTDTQY
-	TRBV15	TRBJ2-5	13	ATSHRRGPQETQY